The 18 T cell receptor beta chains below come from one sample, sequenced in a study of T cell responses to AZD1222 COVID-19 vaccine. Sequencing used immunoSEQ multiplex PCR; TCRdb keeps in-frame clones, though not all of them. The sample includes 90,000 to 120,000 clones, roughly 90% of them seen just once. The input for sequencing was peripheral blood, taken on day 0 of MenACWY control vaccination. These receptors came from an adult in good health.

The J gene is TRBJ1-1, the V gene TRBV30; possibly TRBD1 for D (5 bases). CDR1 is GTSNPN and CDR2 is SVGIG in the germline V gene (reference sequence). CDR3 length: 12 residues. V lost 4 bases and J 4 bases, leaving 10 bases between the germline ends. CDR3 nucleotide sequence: TGTGCCTGGACAGGGTACAGCACTGAAGCTTTCTTT. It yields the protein CAWTGYSTEAFF. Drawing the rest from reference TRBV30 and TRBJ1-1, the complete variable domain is SQTIHQWPATLVQPVGSPLSLECTVEGTSNPNLYWYRQAAGRGLQLLFYSVGIGQISSEVPQNLSASRPQDRQFILSSKKLLLSDSGFYLCAWTGYSTEAFFGQGTRLTVV.

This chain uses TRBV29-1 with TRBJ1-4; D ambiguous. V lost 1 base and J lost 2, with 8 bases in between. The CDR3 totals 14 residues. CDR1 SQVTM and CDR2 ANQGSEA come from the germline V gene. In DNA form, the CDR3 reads TGCAGCGTTGAAGGAAGGAGTACTAATGAAAAACTGTTTTTT. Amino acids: CSVEGRSTNEKLFF.

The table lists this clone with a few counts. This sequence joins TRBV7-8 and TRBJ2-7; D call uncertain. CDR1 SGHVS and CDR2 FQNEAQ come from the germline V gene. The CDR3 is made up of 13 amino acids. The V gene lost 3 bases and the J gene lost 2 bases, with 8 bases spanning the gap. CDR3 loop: CASSLHSAYEQYF. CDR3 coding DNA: TGTGCCAGCAGCTTGCACAGCGCCTACGAGCAGTACTTC. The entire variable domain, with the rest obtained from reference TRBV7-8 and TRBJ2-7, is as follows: GAGVSQSPRYKVAKRGQDVALRCDPISGHVSLFWYQQALGQGPEFLTYFQNEAQLDKSGLPSDRFFAERPEGSVSTLKIQRTQQEDSAVYLCASSLHSAYEQYFGPGTRLTVT.

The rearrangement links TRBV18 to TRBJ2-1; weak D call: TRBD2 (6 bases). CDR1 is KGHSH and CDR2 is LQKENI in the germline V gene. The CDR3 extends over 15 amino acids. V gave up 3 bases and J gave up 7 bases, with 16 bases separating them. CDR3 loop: CASSPVGGLWNEQFF. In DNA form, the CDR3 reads TGTGCCAGCTCACCTGTCGGGGGTCTCTGGAATGAGCAGTTCTTC.

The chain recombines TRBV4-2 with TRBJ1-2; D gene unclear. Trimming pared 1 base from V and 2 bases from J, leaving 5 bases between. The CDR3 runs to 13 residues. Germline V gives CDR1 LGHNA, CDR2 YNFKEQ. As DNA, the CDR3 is TGTGCCAGCAGCCAAGCTTACAACTATGGCTACACCTTC. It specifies CASSQAYNYGYTF.

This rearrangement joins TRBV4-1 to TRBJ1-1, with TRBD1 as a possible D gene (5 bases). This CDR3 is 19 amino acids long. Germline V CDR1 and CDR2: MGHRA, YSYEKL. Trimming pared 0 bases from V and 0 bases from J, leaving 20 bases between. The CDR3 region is CASSQDRVGRGSLNTEAFF. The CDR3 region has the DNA TGCGCCAGCAGCCAAGATCGGGTGGGGAGGGGATCCTTGAACACTGAAGCTTTCTTT.

CDR3 amino acids: CASSISGQPQHF. The CDR3 DNA reads TGTGCCAGTAGTATATCAGGGCAGCCCCAGCATTTT. The V call is TRBV19, the J call TRBJ1-5, with D perhaps matching TRBD1 (5 bases). The CDR3 length is 12 residues. V shed 2 bases and J shed 7 bases, with 6 bases lying between them. In germline, CDR1 is LNHDA, CDR2 SQIVND (reference sequence).

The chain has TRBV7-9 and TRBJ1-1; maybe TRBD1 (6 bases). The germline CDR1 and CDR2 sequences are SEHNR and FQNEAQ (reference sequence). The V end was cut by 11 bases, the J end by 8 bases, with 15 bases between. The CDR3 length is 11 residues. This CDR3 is CAGGTSKEAFF. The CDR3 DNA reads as TGTGCCGGGGGCACCTCTAAGGAAGCTTTCTTT.

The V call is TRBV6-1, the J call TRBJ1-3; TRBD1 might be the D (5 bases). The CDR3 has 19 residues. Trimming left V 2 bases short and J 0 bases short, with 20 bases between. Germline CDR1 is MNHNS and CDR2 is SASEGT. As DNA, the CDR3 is TGTGCCAGCAGTGAATTTGGGACTCTAAAAGCTTACTCTGGAAACACCATATATTTT. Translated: CASSEFGTLKAYSGNTIYF.

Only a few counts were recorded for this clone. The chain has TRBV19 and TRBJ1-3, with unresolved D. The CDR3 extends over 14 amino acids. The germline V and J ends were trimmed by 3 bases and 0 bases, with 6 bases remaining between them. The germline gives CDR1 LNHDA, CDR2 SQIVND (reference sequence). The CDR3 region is CASSITVSGNTIYF. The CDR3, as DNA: TGTGCCAGTAGTATCACAGTCTCTGGAAACACCATATATTTT.

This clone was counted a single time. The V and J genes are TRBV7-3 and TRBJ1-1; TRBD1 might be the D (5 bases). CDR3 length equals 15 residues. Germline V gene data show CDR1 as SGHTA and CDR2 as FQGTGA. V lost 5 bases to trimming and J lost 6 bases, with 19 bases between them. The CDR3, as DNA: TGTGCCAGCAGCATTGACGCAGGGATGGGGGCTGAAGCTTTCTTT. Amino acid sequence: CASSIDAGMGAEAFF.

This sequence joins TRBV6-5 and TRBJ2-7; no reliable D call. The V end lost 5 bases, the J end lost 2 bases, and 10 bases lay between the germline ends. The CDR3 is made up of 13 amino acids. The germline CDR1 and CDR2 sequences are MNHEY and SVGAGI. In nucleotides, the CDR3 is TGTGCCAGCAGTATTGGAAGGCCCTACGAGCAGTACTTC. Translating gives CASSIGRPYEQYF.

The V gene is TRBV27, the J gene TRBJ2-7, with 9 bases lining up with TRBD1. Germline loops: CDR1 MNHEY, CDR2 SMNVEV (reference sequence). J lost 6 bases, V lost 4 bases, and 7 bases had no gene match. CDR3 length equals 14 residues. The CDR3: CASSSGDRVSEQYF. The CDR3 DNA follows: TGTGCCAGCAGTTCCGGGGACAGGGTGTCCGAGCAGTACTTC.

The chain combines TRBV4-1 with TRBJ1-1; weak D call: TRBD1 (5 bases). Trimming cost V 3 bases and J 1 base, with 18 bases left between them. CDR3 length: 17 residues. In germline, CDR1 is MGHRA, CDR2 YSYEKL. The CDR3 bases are TGCGCCAGCAGCCAGATGTATATTGGGGGTGGGAACACTGAAGCTTTCTTT. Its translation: CASSQMYIGGGNTEAFF.

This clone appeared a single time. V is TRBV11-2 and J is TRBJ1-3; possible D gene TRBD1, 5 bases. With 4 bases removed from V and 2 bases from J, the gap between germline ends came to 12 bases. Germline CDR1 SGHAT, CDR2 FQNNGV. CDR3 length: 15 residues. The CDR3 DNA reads TGTGCCAGCAGCTACAGATGGACACCTGGAAACACCATATATTTT. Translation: CASSYRWTPGNTIYF.

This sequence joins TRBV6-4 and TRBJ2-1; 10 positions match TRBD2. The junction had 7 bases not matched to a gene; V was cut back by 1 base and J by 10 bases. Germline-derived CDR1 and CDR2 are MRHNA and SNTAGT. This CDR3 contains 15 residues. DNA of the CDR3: TGTGCCAGCAGTGACTTAAGCGGGGGGGCGACGGAGCAGTTCTTC. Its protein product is CASSDLSGGATEQFF.

The DNA for the CDR3 is TGTGCCAGCAGCTTGGCCGGAGGGGCGGAGAACACTGAAGCTTTCTTT. It codes for CASSLAGGAENTEAFF. The J gene is TRBJ1-1, the V gene TRBV5-4; weak D call: TRBD1 (5 bases). Germline CDR1 reads SGHNT; CDR2 reads YYREEE (reference sequence). V was trimmed by 0 bases and J by 1 base, leaving 13 bases between them. The CDR3 loop spans 16 amino acids.

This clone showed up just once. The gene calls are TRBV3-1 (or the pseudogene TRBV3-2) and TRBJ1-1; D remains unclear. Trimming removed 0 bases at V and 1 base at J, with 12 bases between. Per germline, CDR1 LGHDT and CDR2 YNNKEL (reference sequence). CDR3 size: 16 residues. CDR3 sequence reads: CASSQEFGVGNTEAFF. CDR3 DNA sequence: TGTGCCAGCAGCCAAGAGTTCGGGGTGGGGAACACTGAAGCTTTCTTT.